This T cell receptor (beta chain) stems from a study of blood T cell repertoires in COVID-19. Study overall: Some COVID-19 samples were acute and others convalescent; all came from the United States, Italy and Spain.

Categorization into cohorts depended on clinical history that participants reported. The method was immunoSEQ multiplex PCR; TCRdb's version includes in-frame clones alone and lacks a portion of them. The repertoire holds about 220,000 clones, with 87% as singletons. Source material: PBMCs or T cells enriched from blood (not recorded which). The receptor's source is a woman aged 25 to 45 with acute COVID-19.

This chain's CDR3 is CASSQAAGGPYNEQFF. The DNA for the CDR3 is TGCGCCAGCAGCCAAGCGGCGGGGGGGCCCTACAATGAGCAGTTCTTC. The rearrangement links TRBV4-1 to TRBJ2-1; 9 bases are shared with TRBD2. Per the germline V gene, CDR1 is MGHRA and CDR2 is YSYEKL. The CDR3 length is 16 residues. V dropped 1 base and J dropped 2; count of bases not matched to a gene: 3.